This T cell receptor beta chain was recorded in a study of cytomegalovirus exposure and HLA in healthy donors. Study results and caveats: Analyses of presence and absence presupposed an approximately uniform sequencing depth across donors.

It was with 60 Vbeta and 13 Jbeta primers that the PCR ran. Sequencing was performed with immunoSEQ multiplex PCR; in TCRdb, only in-frame clones are kept and a portion is missing. The repertoire includes nearly 110,000 clones, 70% to 80% of them detected once, and more than 2% sits in the top ten. At sampling all donors were nominally healthy, likely with unrecorded immune exposures. From germline, CDR1 is SGHAT and CDR2 FQNNGV. Trimming stripped 6 bases from V and 3 bases from J, with 12 bases between. CDR3 size: 15 residues. In regard to this clone: The antigen is unknown.

Sequenced: PBMCs. The V gene is TRBV11-2, the J gene TRBJ1-6; weak D call: TRBD1 (6 bases). The source is a man aged 18 to 30 in good health and CMV-seronegative. CDR3 DNA sequence: TGTGCCAGCAGGCGAAACAGGGACTATAATTCACCCCTCCACTTT. Its protein product is CASRRNRDYNSPLHF. Together with reference TRBV11-2 and TRBJ1-6, the CDR3 gives the full variable domain: EAGVAQSPRYKIIEKRQSVAFWCNPISGHATLYWYQQILGQGPKLLIQFQNNGVVDDSQLPKDRFSAERLKGVDSTLKIQPAKLEDSAVYLCASRRNRDYNSPLHFGNGTRLTVT.